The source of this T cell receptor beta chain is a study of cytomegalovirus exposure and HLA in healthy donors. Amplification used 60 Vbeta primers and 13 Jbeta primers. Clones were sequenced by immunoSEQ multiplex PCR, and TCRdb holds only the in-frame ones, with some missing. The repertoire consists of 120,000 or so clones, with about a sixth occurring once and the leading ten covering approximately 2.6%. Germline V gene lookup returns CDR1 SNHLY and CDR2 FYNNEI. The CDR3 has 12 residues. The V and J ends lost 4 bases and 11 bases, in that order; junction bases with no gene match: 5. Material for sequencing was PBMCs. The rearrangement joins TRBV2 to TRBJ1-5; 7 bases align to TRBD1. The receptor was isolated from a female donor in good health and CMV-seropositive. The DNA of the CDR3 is TGTGCCAGCAGTGGGGACAGCCAGGCCCAGCATTTT. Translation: CASSGDSQAQHF.